This TCR beta chain was sequenced during a study of T-cell reconstitution after alpha-beta-depleted transplantation in children. Study conclusions and caveats: About two months after transplant, alpha-beta T cells reportedly came from several hundred expanded graft clones. Surviving recipient T cells and intrathymic progenitors accounted for some patients' high TCRbeta diversity at day 60. Newly produced T cells mostly provided counts and TCRbeta diversity after one year, as hyperexpanded clones declined.

Only a few counts were recorded for this clonotype. The antigen is undetermined. CDR1 and CDR2 from the germline V gene are SQVTM and ANQGSEA. The ends lost 7 bases at V and 8 bases at J; junction bases unmatched: 8. The CDR3 sequence is 13 residues long. TCRbeta library preparation incorporated unique molecular identifiers. TCRdb recomputed calls from the PCR reads with MiXCR, one row per CDR3 protein. This sample has about 58,000 distinct CDR3 sequences, with about 40% found just once. The TCR sequence derives from a male patient between 10 and 17 years old who had a stem cell transplant for acute lymphoblastic leukemia, so the T cells may come from the graft donor. This sample comprised PBMCs, mostly from graft donor cells, obtained 360 days after TCRalphabeta/CD19-depleted stem cell transplant. The rearrangement links TRBV29-1 to TRBJ1-4, with 9 positions matching TRBD1. The CDR3 loop reads CSARDRVGEKLFF. DNA of the CDR3: TGCAGCGCCCGGGACAGGGTAGGCGAAAAACTGTTTTTT.